Only a few counts were recorded for the clone carrying this T cell receptor (beta chain). Antigen specificity is unknown. This entry is derived from a study of T-cell reconstitution after alpha-beta-depleted transplantation in children. Preparing the TCRbeta library involved the use of unique molecular identifiers. A single record per CDR3 protein comes from TCRdb applying MiXCR to the PCR reads. The sample records 200,000 to 250,000 distinct CDR3 sequences, 7% to 9% being singletons. Study-wide results and limits: After transplant, at about two months, alpha-beta T cells were reportedly derived from several hundred expanded graft clones. It was newly produced T cells that mostly accounted for T-cell counts and diversity one year after transplant. Elevated TCRbeta diversity at day 60 was traced, in some patients, to surviving recipient T cells and thymic progenitors.

The sequences come from PBMCs, mostly from graft donor cells, collected 360 days after TCRalphabeta/CD19-depleted stem cell transplant. This clonotype was sampled from a male patient aged 2-9 years who had a stem cell transplant for acute myeloid leukemia, so the T cells may come from the graft donor.

The DNA of the CDR3 is TGCGCCAGCAGCACGGCGCACGGTAATGAAAAACTGTTTTTT. Translation gives CASSTAHGNEKLFF. The rearrangement links TRBV5-1 to TRBJ1-4; no clear D gene. Germline V gene sequence: CDR1 SGHRS, CDR2 YFSETQ. The CDR3 runs 14 residues. The V end was cut by 4 bases, the J end by 4 bases, with 11 bases between. Filled out from reference TRBV5-1 and TRBJ1-4, the complete variable domain reads KAGVTQTPRYLIKTRGQQVTLSCSPISGHRSVSWYQQTPGQGLQFLFEYFSETQRNKGNFPGRFSGRQFSNSRSEMNVSTLELGDSALYLCASSTAHGNEKLFFGSGTQLSVL.